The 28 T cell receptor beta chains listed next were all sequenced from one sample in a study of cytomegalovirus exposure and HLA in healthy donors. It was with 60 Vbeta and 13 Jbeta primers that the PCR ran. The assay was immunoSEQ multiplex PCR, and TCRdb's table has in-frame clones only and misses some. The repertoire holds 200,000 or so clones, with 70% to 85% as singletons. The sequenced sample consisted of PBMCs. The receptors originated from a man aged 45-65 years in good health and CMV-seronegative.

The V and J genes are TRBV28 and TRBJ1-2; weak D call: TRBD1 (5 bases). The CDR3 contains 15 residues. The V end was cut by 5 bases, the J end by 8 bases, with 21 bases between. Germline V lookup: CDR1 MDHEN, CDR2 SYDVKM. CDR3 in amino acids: CASSPRRGVIEGYTF. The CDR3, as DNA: TGTGCCAGCAGTCCCCGTCGGGGGGTCATAGAAGGCTACACCTTC.

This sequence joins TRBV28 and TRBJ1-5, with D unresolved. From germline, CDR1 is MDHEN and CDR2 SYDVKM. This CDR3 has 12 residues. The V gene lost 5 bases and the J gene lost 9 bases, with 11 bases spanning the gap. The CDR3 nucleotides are TGTGCCAGCAGTAGGAGGGAGCGGCCCCAGCATTTT. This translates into CASSRRERPQHF. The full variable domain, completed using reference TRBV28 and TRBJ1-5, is DVKVTQSSRYLVKRTGEKVFLECVQDMDHENMFWYRQDPGLGLRLIYFSYDVKMKEKGDIPEGYSVSREKKERFSLILESASTNQTSMYLCASSRRERPQHFGDGTRLSIL.

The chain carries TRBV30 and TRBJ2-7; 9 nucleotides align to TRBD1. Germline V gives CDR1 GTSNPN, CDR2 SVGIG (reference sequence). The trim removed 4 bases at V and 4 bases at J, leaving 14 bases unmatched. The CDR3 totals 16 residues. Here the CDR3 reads CAWTIGFRDREYEQYF. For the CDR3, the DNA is TGTGCCTGGACTATCGGCTTCCGGGACAGGGAGTACGAGCAGTACTTC.

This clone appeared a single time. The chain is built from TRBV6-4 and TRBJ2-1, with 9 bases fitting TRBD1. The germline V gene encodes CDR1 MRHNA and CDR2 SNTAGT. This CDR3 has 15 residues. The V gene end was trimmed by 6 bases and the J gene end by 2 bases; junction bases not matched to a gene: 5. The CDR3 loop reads CASSPGTGTYNEQFF. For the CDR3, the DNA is TGTGCCAGCAGCCCCGGGACAGGGACCTACAATGAGCAGTTCTTC.

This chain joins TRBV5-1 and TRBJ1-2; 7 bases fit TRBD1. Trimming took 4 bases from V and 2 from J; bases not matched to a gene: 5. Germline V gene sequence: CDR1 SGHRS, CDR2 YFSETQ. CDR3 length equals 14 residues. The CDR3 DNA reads TGCGCCAGCAGCGGCCAGGGGGGAAACTATGGCTACACCTTC. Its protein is CASSGQGGNYGYTF.

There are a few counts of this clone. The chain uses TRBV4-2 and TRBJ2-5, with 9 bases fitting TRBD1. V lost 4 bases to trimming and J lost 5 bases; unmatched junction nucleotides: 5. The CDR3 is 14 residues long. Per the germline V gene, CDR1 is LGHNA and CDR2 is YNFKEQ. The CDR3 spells CASSPGQGIETQYF. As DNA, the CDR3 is TGTGCCAGCAGCCCTGGACAGGGGATCGAGACCCAGTACTTC.

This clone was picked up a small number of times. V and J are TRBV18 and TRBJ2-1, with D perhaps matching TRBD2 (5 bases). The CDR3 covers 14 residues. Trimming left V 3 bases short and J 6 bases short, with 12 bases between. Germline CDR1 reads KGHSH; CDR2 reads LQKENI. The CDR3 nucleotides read TGTGCCAGCTCACCTACGGGAACAGCCAATGAGCAGTTCTTC. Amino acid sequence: CASSPTGTANEQFF.

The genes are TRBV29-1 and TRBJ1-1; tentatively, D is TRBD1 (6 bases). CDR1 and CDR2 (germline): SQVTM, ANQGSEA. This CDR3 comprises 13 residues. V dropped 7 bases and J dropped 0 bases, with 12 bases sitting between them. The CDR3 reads CSALGQMNTEAFF. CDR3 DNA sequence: TGCAGCGCCCTCGGACAGATGAACACTGAAGCTTTCTTT.

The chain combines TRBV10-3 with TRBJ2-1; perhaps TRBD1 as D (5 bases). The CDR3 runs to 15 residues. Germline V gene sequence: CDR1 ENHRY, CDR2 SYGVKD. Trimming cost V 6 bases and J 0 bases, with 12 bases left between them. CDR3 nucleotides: TGTGCCATCAGAGACAGTCATTCCTCCTACAATGAGCAGTTCTTC. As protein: CAIRDSHSSYNEQFF.

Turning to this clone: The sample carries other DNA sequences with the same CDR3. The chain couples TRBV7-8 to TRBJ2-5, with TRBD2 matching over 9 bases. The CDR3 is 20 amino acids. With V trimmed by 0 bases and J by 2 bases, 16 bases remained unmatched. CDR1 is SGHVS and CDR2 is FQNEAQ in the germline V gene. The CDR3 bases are TGTGCCAGCAGCTTAGCGTGGTTTAGCGGGAGAGCTCATGGGCAAGAGACCCAGTACTTC. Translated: CASSLAWFSGRAHGQETQYF.

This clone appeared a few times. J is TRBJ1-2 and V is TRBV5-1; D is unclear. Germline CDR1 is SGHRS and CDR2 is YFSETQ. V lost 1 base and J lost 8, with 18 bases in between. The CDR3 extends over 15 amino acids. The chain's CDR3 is CASSLNAGFKLGYTF. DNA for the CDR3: TGCGCCAGCAGCTTGAATGCAGGTTTCAAATTGGGCTACACCTTC. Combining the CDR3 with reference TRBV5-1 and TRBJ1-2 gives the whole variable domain KAGVTQTPRYLIKTRGQQVTLSCSPISGHRSVSWYQQTPGQGLQFLFEYFSETQRNKGNFPGRFSGRQFSNSRSEMNVSTLELGDSALYLCASSLNAGFKLGYTFGSGTRLTVV.

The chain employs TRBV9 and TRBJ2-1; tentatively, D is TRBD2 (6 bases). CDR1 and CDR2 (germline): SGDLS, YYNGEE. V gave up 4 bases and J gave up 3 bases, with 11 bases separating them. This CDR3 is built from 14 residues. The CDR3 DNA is TGTGCCAGCAGCCGGGACTCCGACTACAATGAGCAGTTCTTC. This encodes CASSRDSDYNEQFF.

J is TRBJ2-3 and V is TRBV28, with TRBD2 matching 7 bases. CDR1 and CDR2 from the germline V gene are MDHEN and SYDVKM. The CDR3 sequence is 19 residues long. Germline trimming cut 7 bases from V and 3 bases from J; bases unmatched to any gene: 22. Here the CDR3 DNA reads TGTGCCAGCACTTCCTTCACTTATTCCTGGACTAGTGATACAGATACGCAGTATTTT. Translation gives CASTSFTYSWTSDTDTQYF. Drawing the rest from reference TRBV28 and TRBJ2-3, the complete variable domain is DVKVTQSSRYLVKRTGEKVFLECVQDMDHENMFWYRQDPGLGLRLIYFSYDVKMKEKGDIPEGYSVSREKKERFSLILESASTNQTSMYLCASTSFTYSWTSDTDTQYFGPGTRLTVL.

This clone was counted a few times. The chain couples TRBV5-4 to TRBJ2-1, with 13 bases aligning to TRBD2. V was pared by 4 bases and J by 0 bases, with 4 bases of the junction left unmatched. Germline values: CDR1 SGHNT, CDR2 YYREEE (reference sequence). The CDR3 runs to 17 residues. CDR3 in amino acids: CASSPGLAGASYNEQFF. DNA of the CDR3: TGTGCCAGCAGCCCCGGACTAGCGGGAGCCTCCTACAATGAGCAGTTCTTC. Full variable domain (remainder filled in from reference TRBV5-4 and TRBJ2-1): ETGVTQSPTHLIKTRGQQVTLRCSSQSGHNTVSWYQQALGQGPQFIFQYYREEENGRGNFPPRFSGLQFPNYSSELNVNALELDDSALYLCASSPGLAGASYNEQFFGPGTRLTVL.

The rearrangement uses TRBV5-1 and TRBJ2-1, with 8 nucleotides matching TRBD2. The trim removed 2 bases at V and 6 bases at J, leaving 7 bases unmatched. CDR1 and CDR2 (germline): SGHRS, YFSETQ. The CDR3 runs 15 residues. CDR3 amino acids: CASSFSGIGLNEQFF. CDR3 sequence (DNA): TGCGCCAGCAGCTTTAGCGGGATCGGGCTCAATGAGCAGTTCTTC.

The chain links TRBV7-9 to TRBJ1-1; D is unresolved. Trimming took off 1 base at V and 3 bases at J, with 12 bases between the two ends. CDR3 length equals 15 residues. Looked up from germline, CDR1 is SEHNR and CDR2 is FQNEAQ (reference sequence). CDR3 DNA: TGTGCCAGCAGCTTAGGGTCACCACTATACACTGAAGCTTTCTTT. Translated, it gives CASSLGSPLYTEAFF. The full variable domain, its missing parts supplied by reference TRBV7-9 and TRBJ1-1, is DTGVSQNPRHKITKRGQNVTFRCDPISEHNRLYWYRQTLGQGPEFLTYFQNEAQLEKSRLLSDRFSAERPKGSFSTLEIQRTEQGDSAMYLCASSLGSPLYTEAFFGQGTRLTVV.

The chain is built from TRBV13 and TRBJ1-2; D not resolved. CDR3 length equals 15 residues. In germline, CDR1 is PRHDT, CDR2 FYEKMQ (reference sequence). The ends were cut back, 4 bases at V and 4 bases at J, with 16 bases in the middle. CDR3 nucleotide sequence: TGTGCCAGCAGCTCCCGTGGCAGCGGGGTCTATGGCTACACCTTC. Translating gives CASSSRGSGVYGYTF.

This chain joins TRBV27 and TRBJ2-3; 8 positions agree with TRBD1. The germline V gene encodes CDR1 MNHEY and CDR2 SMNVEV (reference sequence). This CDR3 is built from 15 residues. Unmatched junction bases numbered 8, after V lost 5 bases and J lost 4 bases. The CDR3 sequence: CASSITDRVADTQYF. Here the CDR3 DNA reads TGTGCCAGCAGTATAACGGACAGGGTCGCAGATACGCAGTATTTT.

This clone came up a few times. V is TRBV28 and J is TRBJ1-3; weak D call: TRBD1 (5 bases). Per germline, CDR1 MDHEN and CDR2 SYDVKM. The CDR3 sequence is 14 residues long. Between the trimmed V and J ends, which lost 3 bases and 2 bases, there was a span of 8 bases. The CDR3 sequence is CASSLGGAGNTIYF. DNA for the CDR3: TGTGCCAGCAGTTTGGGGGGTGCTGGAAACACCATATATTTT.

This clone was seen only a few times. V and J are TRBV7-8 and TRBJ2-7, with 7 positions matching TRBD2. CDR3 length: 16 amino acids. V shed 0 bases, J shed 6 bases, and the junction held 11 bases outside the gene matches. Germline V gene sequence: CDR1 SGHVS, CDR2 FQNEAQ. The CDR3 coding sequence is TGTGCCAGCAGCTTAGCGTACCAGGGAGGGGATTTCGAGCAGTACTTC. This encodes CASSLAYQGGDFEQYF.

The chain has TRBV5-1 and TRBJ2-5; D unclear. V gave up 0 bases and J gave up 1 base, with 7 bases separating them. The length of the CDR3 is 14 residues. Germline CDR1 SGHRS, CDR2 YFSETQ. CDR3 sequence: CASSLAVSQETQYF. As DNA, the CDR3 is TGCGCCAGCAGCTTGGCCGTCAGCCAAGAGACCCAGTACTTC. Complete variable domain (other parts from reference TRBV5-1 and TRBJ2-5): KAGVTQTPRYLIKTRGQQVTLSCSPISGHRSVSWYQQTPGQGLQFLFEYFSETQRNKGNFPGRFSGRQFSNSRSEMNVSTLELGDSALYLCASSLAVSQETQYFGPGTRLLVL.

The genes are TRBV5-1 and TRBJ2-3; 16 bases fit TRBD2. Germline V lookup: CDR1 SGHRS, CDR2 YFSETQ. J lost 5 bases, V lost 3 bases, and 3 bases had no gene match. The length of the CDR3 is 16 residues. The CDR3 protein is CASSSGTSGRGDTQYF. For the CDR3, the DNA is TGCGCCAGCAGCTCGGGGACTAGCGGGAGGGGAGATACGCAGTATTTT.

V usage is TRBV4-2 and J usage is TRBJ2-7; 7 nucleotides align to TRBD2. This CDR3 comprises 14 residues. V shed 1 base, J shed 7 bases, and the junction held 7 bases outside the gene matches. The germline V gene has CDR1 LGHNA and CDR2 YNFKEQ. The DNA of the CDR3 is TGTGCCAGCAGCCAAGCAAGGGGAGGGGCTGAGCAGTACTTC. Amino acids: CASSQARGGAEQYF.

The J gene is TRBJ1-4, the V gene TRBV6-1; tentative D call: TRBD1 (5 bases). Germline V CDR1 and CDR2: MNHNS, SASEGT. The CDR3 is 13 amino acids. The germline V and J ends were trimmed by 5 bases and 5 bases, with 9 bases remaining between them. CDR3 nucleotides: TGTGCCAGCAGTAGGGGCGACAATGAAAAACTGTTTTTT. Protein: CASSRGDNEKLFF.

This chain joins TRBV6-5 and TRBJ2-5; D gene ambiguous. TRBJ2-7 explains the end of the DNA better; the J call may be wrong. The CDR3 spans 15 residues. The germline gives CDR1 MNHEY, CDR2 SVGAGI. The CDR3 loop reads CASSSPGQASYEQYF. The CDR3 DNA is TGTGCCAGCAGTTCCCCTGGGCAGGCGTCTTACGAGCAGTACTTC.

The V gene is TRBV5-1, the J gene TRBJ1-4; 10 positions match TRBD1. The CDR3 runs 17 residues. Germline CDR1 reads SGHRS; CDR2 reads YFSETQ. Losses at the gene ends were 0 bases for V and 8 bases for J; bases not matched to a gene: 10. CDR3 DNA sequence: TGCGCCAGCAGCTTGGCCGTGACAGGGGGCGCGGGAGAAAAACTGTTTTTT. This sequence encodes CASSLAVTGGAGEKLFF. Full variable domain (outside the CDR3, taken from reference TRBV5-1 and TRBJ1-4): KAGVTQTPRYLIKTRGQQVTLSCSPISGHRSVSWYQQTPGQGLQFLFEYFSETQRNKGNFPGRFSGRQFSNSRSEMNVSTLELGDSALYLCASSLAVTGGAGEKLFFGSGTQLSVL.

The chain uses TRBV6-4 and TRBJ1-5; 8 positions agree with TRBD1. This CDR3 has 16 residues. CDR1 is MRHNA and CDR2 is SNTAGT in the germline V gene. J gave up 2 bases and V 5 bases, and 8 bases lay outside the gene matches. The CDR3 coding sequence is TGTGCCAGCAGTCAAGACCCGGACAGGGGCAATCAGCCCCAGCATTTT. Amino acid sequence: CASSQDPDRGNQPQHF.

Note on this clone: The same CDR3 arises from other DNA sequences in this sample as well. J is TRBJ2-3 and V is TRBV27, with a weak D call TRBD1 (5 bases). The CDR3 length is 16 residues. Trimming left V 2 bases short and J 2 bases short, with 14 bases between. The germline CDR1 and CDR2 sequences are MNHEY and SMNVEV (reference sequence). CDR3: CASSLKGMGHTDTQYF. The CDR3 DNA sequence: TGTGCCAGCAGTTTAAAGGGGATGGGGCACACAGATACGCAGTATTTT.